This TCR beta chain came from a study of T cells after yellow fever vaccination. General study results and limits: The secondary response showed a weaker magnitude and a faster peak, day 5 versus 15. Subsequent booster samples again held most clones from primary vaccination (just under 98% CD4, roughly 88% CD8). Abundant clonotypes from the bulk population could get into FACS-sorted repertoires as contaminants.

By 5'RACE template switching, TCR cDNA was produced, with a universal primer site and UMIs added in the process. MiXCR was run by TCRdb on the 5' RACE reads, yielding one entry per CDR3 protein. The data hold 300,000 or so distinct CDR3 sequences, with 8.1% observed a single time. Between the trimmed V and J ends, which lost 3 bases and 2 bases, there was a span of 8 bases. Germline V gene sequence: CDR1 DFQATT, CDR2 SNEGSKA (reference sequence). The CDR3 sequence is 12 residues long. This clonotype was detected ten times or more. Its matching antigen is unknown. This TCR derives from a man younger than 35 who received the YFV17D yellow fever vaccine. The source material was PBMCs, sampled roughly 47 days after the first yellow fever vaccination. The rearrangement links TRBV20-1 to TRBJ2-7; D is possibly TRBD2 (6 bases). In nucleotides, the CDR3 is TGCAGTGCTAGGGGGGGTCCCTACGAGCAGTACTTC. Its translation is CSARGGPYEQYF.